This TCR beta chain derives from a study of control samples from healthy donors and cancer patients. The CDR3 has 13 residues. Germline V lookup: CDR1 MDHEN, CDR2 SYDVKM. V was pared by 6 bases and J by 7 bases, with 16 bases between. Sequenced by immunoSEQ multiplex PCR; TCRdb stores in-frame clones only, minus some. The sample yields some 120,000 clones, just over 90% seen once. The TCR was taken from a woman aged 18-29 years in good health. Sequences were obtained from blood. The V and J genes are TRBV28 and TRBJ2-7; no definite D call. CDR3 residues: CASSRQAPWEQYF. CDR3 bases: TGTGCCAGCAGCCGGCAAGCGCCGTGGGAGCAGTACTTC.